These 10 T cell receptor beta chains share one sample of origin, sequenced in a study of blood T cell repertoires in COVID-19. Libraries were prepared by immunoSEQ multiplex PCR; TCRdb keeps only in-frame clonotypes and omits some of them. The data show a few hundred thousand clones, more than 75% seen once. Sequenced input: PBMCs or T cells enriched from blood (not recorded which). The receptors derive from a woman aged 25-40 years who had recovered from COVID-19.

The CDR3 spells CASSPEPGDSNQPQHF. The DNA for the CDR3 is TGCGCCAGCAGCCCTGAACCCGGGGATAGCAATCAGCCCCAGCATTTT. The rearrangement uses TRBV5-1 and TRBJ1-5, with D uncertain. This CDR3 contains 16 residues. Germline CDR1 and CDR2: SGHRS and YFSETQ. The V end lost 4 bases, the J end lost 0 bases, and 14 bases lay between the germline ends.

V is TRBV5-1 and J is TRBJ2-7; 8 nucleotides match TRBD1. CDR1 is SGHRS, CDR2 YFSETQ, per germline. The CDR3 is 14 residues long. J lost 2 bases, V lost 4 bases, and 5 bases had no gene match. CDR3 sequence: CASSQQGGAYEQYF. DNA of the CDR3: TGCGCCAGCAGCCAACAGGGGGGAGCCTACGAGCAGTACTTC.

The CDR3 loop reads CASRIAGVVDTQYF. The CDR3 DNA reads TGTGCCAGCAGAATAGCGGGAGTGGTTGATACGCAGTATTTT. The chain combines TRBV19 with TRBJ2-3; 9 bases are a match to TRBD2. After removal of 9 bases from V and 6 bases from J, the junction contained 10 bases not matched to a gene. This CDR3 region has 14 residues. Germline V gene data show CDR1 as LNHDA and CDR2 as SQIVND (reference sequence).

The chain has TRBV4-1 and TRBJ1-3; D may be TRBD1 (5 bases). Trimming cost V 2 bases and J 4 bases, with 12 bases left between them. CDR3 length: 15 residues. Germline CDR1 reads MGHRA; CDR2 reads YSYEKL. The chain's CDR3 is CASSQQWQGGNTIYF. For the CDR3, the DNA is TGCGCCAGCAGCCAACAGTGGCAGGGCGGAAACACCATATATTTT.

The V call is TRBV2, the J call TRBJ2-1; 8 bases agree with TRBD1. CDR1 is SNHLY, CDR2 FYNNEI, per germline. This CDR3 region has 15 residues. V lost 2 bases and J lost 5; bases outside the gene matches: 5. CDR3 region: CASSERTGRNNEQFF. The CDR3 DNA sequence: TGTGCCAGCAGTGAAAGGACAGGGAGAAACAATGAGCAGTTCTTC.

This clone was seen a handful of times. The chain links TRBV28 to TRBJ2-7; 7 nucleotides match TRBD2. Germline CDR1 reads MDHEN; CDR2 reads SYDVKM. The CDR3 contains 14 residues. Trimming removed 6 bases from V and 2 bases from J; junction bases left unmatched: 7. CDR3 nucleotides: TGTGCCAGCAGGGATACCGGGACTACCTACGAGCAGTACTTC. Amino acid sequence: CASRDTGTTYEQYF.

The chain joins TRBV5-1 to TRBJ2-6, with unresolved D. Looked up from germline, CDR1 is SGHRS and CDR2 is YFSETQ. Trimming removed 0 bases at V and 1 base at J, with 5 bases between. This CDR3 is 15 amino acids long. The CDR3 is CASSLAESGANVLTF. The CDR3 nucleotides read TGCGCCAGCAGCTTGGCCGAGTCTGGGGCCAACGTCCTGACTTTC.

The genes are TRBV5-4 and TRBJ2-7; 7 nucleotides line up with TRBD2. Germline loops: CDR1 SGHNT, CDR2 YYREEE (reference sequence). Trimming at V came to 3 bases and at J to 7 bases, leaving 4 bases not matched to a gene. The CDR3 has 12 amino acids. The CDR3 sequence is CASSWWGGEQYF. Here the CDR3 DNA reads TGTGCCAGCAGCTGGTGGGGGGGAGAGCAGTACTTC.

This sequence joins TRBV29-1 and TRBJ1-2, with 9 bases aligning to TRBD1. Per the germline V gene, CDR1 is SQVTM and CDR2 is ANQGSEA. V shed 2 bases, J shed 2 bases, and the junction held 9 bases outside the gene matches. This CDR3 contains 16 residues. CDR3 nucleotides: TGCAGCGTTGAATCCCGGACAGGGGACCGGAACTATGGCTACACCTTC. As protein: CSVESRTGDRNYGYTF. The whole variable domain, filled in from reference TRBV29-1 and TRBJ1-2, reads SAVISQKPSRDICQRGTSLTIQCQVDSQVTMMFWYRQQPGQSLTLIATANQGSEATYESGFVIDKFPISRPNLTFSTLTVSNMSPEDSSIYLCSVESRTGDRNYGYTFGSGTRLTVV.

The chain is built from TRBV29-1 and TRBJ2-7; tentative D call: TRBD1 (5 bases). Between the trimmed V and J ends, which lost 4 bases and 4 bases, there was a span of 14 bases. Germline V gives CDR1 SQVTM, CDR2 ANQGSEA. CDR3 length equals 13 residues. As DNA, the CDR3 is TGCAGCGTTGTTGACAGAAAGGAATACGAGCAGTACTTC. Translation: CSVVDRKEYEQYF.